In its sample, the clone carrying this T cell receptor beta chain ranks as medium-sized (0.01 to 0.1%). Antigen: not known. V shed 5 bases and J shed 4 bases, with 9 bases lying between them. CDR1 and CDR2 from the germline V gene are MNHGY and SAAAGT. The CDR3 totals 13 residues. The source of the sample is a study of CXCR4 blockade with PD-1 therapy in pancreatic cancer. Produced via immunoSEQ multiplex PCR; TCRdb's table is partial and in-frame only. The table records about 8,100 clones, approximately 54% of them present only once. Study conclusions and caveats: Antigen-specificity overlap of convergent dominant clones remained unconfirmed. Survival did not correlate with tumor clonality, which averaged 0.14 versus 0.05. More frequent amino acid clones had more nucleotide rearrangements, suggesting convergent selection.

No neoadjuvant therapy was given before resection to the patients supplying these archived tumor blocks. The gene calls are TRBV6-8 and TRBJ1-5; tentative D call: TRBD1 (5 bases). Material for sequencing was tumor tissue. The clonotype originates from a human donor with pancreatic ductal adenocarcinoma. CDR3 sequence (DNA): TGTGCCAGCAGTGATCAGGGTAATCAGCCCCAGCATTTT. This encodes CASSDQGNQPQHF.